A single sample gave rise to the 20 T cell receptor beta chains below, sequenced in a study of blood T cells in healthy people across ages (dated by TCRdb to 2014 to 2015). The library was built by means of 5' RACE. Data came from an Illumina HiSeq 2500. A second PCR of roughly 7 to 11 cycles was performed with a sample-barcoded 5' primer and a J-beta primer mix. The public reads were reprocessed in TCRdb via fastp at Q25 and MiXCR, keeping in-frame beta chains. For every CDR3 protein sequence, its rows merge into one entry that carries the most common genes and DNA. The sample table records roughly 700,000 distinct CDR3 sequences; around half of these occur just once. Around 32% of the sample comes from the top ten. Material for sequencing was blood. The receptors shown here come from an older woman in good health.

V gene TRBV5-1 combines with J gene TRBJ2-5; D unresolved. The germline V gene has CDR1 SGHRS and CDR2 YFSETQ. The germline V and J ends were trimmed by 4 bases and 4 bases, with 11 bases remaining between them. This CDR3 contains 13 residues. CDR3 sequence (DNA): TGCGCCAGCAGCGGCGCAAGTGTAGAGACCCAGTACTTC. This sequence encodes CASSGASVETQYF. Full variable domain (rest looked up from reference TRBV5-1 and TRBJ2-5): KAGVTQTPRYLIKTRGQQVTLSCSPISGHRSVSWYQQTPGQGLQFLFEYFSETQRNKGNFPGRFSGRQFSNSRSEMNVSTLELGDSALYLCASSGASVETQYFGPGTRLLVL.

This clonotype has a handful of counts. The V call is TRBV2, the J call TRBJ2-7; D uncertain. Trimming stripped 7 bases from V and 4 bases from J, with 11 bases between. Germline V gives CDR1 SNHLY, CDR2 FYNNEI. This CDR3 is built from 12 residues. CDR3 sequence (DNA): TGTGCCAGCACCCGAACTGTTTACGAGCAGTACTTC. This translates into CASTRTVYEQYF.

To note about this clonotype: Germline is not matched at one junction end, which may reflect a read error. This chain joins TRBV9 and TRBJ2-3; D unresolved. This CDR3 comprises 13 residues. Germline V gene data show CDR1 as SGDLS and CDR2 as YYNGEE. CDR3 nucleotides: TGTGCCAGCAGCGAGGCCCCCAGAGATACACAGTATTTT. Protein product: CASSEAPRDTQYF.

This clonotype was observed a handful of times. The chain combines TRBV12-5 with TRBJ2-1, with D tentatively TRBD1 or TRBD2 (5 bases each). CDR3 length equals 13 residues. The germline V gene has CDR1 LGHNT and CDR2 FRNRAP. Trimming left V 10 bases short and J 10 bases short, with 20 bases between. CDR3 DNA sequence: TGTGCTACCTCCCGGGACGTTAGTTGGGAGCAGTTCTTC. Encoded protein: CATSRDVSWEQFF. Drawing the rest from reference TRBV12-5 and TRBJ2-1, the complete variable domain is DARVTQTPRHKVTEMGQEVTMRCQPILGHNTVFWYRQTMMQGLELLAYFRNRAPLDDSGMPKDRFSAEMPDATLATLKIQPSEPRDSAVYFCATSRDVSWEQFFGPGTRLTVL.

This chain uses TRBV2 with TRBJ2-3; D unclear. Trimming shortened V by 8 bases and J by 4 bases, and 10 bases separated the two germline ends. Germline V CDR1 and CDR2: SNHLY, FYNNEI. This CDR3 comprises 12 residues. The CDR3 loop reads CASVVRPDTQYF. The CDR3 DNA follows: TGTGCCAGCGTAGTTCGCCCAGATACGCAGTATTTT. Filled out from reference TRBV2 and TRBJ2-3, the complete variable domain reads EPEVTQTPSHQVTQMGQEVILRCVPISNHLYFYWYRQILGQKVEFLVSFYNNEISEKSEIFDDQFSVERPDGSNFTLKIRSTKLEDSAMYFCASVVRPDTQYFGPGTRLTVL.

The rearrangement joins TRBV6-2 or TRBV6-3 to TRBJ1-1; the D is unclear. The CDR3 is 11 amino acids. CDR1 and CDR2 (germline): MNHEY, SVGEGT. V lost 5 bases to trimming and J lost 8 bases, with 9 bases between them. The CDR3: CASSTLREAFF. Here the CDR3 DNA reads TGTGCCAGCAGTACCCTCCGGGAAGCTTTCTTT.

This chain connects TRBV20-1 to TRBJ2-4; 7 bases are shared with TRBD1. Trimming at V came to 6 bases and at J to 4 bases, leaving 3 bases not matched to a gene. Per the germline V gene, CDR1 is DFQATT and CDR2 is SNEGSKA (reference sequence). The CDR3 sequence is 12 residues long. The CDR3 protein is CSARGQKNIQYF. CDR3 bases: TGCAGTGCAAGGGGGCAGAAAAACATTCAGTACTTC.

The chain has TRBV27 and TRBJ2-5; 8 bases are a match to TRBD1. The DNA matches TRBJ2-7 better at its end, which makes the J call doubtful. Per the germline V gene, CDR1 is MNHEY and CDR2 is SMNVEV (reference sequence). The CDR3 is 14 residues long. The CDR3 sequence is CASSVSGQGHEQYF. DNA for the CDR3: TGTGCCAGCAGTGTCTCTGGACAGGGTCACGAGCAGTACTTC.

The CDR3, as DNA: TGTGCCAGCAGCTCAGGGGTTCGGGAGCCGCCGCATGAGCAGTACTTC. As protein: CASSSGVREPPHEQYF. This chain uses TRBV4-2 with TRBJ2-5, with D possibly being TRBD1 or TRBD2 (6 bases each). The germline gives CDR1 LGHNA, CDR2 YNFKEQ. With 5 bases removed from V and 11 bases from J, the gap between germline ends came to 27 bases. The CDR3 runs to 16 residues.

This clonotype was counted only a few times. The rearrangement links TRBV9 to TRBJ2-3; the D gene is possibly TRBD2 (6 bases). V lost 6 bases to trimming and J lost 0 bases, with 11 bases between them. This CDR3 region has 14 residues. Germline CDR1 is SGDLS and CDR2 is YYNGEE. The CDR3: CASNIAASTDTQYF. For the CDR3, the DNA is TGTGCCAGCAACATAGCGGCTAGCACAGATACGCAGTATTTT.

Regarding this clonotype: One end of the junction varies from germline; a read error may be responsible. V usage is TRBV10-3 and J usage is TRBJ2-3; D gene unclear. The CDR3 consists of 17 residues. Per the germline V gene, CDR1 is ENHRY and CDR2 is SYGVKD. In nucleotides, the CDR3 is TGTGCCGTCAGTGAGTCGAGTAGTGGGTCTGGCACAGATACGCAGTATTTT. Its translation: CAVSESSSGSGTDTQYF.

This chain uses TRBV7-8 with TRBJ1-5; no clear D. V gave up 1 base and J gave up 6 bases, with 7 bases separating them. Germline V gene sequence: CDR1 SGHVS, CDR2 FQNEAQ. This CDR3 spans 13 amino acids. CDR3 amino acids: CASSLVLGQPQHF. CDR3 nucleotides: TGTGCCAGCAGCTTAGTACTGGGTCAGCCCCAGCATTTT. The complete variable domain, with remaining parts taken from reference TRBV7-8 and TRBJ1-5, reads GAGVSQSPRYKVAKRGQDVALRCDPISGHVSLFWYQQALGQGPEFLTYFQNEAQLDKSGLPSDRFFAERPEGSVSTLKIQRTQQEDSAVYLCASSLVLGQPQHFGDGTRLSIL.

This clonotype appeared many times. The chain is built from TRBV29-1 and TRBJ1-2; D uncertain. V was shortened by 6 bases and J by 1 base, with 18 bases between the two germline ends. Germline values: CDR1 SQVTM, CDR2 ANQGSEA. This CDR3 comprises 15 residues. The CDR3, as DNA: TGCAGCGTAACGCTGGGAGGGAGGCGTAACTATGGCTACACCTTC. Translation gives CSVTLGGRRNYGYTF.

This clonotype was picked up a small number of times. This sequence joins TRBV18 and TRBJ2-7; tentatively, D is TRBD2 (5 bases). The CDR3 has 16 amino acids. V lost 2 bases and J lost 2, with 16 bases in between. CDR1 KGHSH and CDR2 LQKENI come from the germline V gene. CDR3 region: CASSPATGLATYEQYF. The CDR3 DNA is TGTGCCAGCTCACCAGCCACTGGACTGGCGACCTACGAGCAGTACTTC.

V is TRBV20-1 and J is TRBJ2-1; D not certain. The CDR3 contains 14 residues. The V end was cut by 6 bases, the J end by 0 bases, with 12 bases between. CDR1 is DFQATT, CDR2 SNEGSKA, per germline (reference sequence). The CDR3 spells CSAEQFGSYNEQFF. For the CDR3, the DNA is TGCAGTGCAGAGCAATTCGGCTCCTACAATGAGCAGTTCTTC.

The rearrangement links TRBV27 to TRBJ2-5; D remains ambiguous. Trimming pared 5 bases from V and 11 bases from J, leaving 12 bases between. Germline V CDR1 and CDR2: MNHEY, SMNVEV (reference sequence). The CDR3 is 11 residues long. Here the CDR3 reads CASSGITQQYF. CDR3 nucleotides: TGTGCCAGCAGTGGAATCACTCAGCAGTACTTC.

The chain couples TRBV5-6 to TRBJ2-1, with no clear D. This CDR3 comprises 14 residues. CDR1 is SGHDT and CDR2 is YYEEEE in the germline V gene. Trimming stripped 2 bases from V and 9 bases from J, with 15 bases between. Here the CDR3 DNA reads TGTGCCAGCAGCTTTGGCATAACGACGGGTGAGCAGTTCTTC. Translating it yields CASSFGITTGEQFF.

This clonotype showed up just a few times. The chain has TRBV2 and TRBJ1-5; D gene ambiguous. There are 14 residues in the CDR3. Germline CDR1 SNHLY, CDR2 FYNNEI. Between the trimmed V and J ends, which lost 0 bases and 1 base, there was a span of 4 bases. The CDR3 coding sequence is TGTGCCAGCAGTGAAGCGCTCAGCAATCAGCCCCAGCATTTT. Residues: CASSEALSNQPQHF.

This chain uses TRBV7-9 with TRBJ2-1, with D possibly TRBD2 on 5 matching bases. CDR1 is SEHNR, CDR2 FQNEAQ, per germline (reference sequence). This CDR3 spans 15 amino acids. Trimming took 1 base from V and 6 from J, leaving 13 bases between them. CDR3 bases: TGTGCCAGCAGCTTAGGCCAGCGGAGCCTCAATGAGCAGTTCTTC. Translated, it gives CASSLGQRSLNEQFF.

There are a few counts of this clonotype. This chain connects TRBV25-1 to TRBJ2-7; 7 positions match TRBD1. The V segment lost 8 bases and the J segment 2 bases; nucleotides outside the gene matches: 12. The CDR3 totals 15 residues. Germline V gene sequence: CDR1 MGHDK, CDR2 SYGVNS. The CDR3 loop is CASGTTGLGPYEQYF. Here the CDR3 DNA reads TGTGCCAGCGGAACGACAGGGCTGGGGCCCTACGAGCAGTACTTC.